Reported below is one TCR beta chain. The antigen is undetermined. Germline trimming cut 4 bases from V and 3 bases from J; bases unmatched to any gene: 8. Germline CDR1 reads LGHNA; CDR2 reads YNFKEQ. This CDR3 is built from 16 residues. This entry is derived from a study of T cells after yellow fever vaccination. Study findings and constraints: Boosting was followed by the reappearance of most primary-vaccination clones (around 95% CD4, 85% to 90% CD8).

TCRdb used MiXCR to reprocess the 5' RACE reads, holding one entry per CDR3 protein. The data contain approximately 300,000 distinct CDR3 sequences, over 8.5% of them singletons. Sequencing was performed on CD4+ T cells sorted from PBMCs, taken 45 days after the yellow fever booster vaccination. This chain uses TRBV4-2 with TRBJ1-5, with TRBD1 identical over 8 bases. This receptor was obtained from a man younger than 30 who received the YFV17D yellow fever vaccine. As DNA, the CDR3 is TGTGCCAGCAGCCCCTGGGACAGGCCGAACAATCAGCCCCAGCATTTT. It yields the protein CASSPWDRPNNQPQHF.